The clone carrying this T cell receptor (beta chain) has only a few counts. This sample is drawn from a study of identical twins. V was shortened by 7 bases and J by 5 bases, with 12 bases between the two germline ends. Germline CDR1 reads SNHLY; CDR2 reads FYNNEI. This CDR3 is 12 amino acids long. TCRdb recomputed calls from the 5' RACE reads with MiXCR, one row per CDR3 protein. The sample lists approximately 350,000 distinct CDR3 sequences, roughly an eighth occurring once. The same sample was also studied in work on yellow fever vaccine responses in identical twins.

The V gene is TRBV2, the J gene TRBJ2-7, with D perhaps matching TRBD2 (6 bases). The TCR comes from a young woman in good health. What was sequenced was CD8+ T cells sorted from blood. In nucleotides, the CDR3 is TGTGCCAGCAAAGGAGGGAGCAACGAGCAGTACTTC. It encodes CASKGGSNEQYF.